This T cell receptor beta chain was recovered during a study of cytomegalovirus exposure and HLA in healthy donors (dated by TCRdb to about 2017). Some background on the complete study: According to an earlier analysis of around 600 of the donors, some 180 million T cells yielded over 90 million unique TCR beta sequences and approximately 300 Gb of sequence data. The aim of the study was to test whether cataloging public T cell receptors could identify signatures of past pathogen exposure. Donor age, sex, ethnicity and CMV serostatus were compiled alongside the repertoire data. All discovery cohort repertoires had been generated using a single sequencing platform. A later genetic analysis took genome-wide SNP genotypes for about three fifths of the 666 donors and used that subset as a discovery cohort. In addition to the first cohort of approximately 670 subjects, a separate validation cohort of approximately 110 different subjects was used. An early release that covered roughly 600 HLA-typed donors contained around 330 gigabases of sequencing data and some 87 million unique TCR sequences. Typing coverage varied by locus: roughly 620-640 donors for A, B, C, DRB1 and DQB1; approximately 560 for DQA1; nearly 610 for DPA1; approximately 490 for DPB1. Of the 350 to 450 genotyped donors, 65% to 90% were placed in the genetic ancestry cluster associated with self-reported Caucasian donors. The study used immunosequencing to profile the T cell repertoires of some 600 subjects and linked those repertoires to cytomegalovirus serostatus. Both class I and class II loci were covered by HLA typing, at four-digit resolution. Roughly five DR-DQ haplotypes were handled as single units for association and clustering because linkage in the cohort was strong. Rather than drawing on any new phenotypic data, the later analysis identified candidate immune exposures from TCR beta sequences and the way those sequences occurred across donors. To predict cytomegalovirus infection status, the study brought together high-throughput TCR immunosequencing, statistical association of individual TCRs with disease status, and machine learning. Among about 400 genotyped donors of the cohort, an average of approximately 200,000 unique TCR beta nucleotide sequences was sequenced per donor, of which roughly 18% were non-productive. To study patterns of TCR occurrence, a later analysis re-analyzed previously published TCR beta repertoires from under 750 donors and added high-resolution HLA genotyping. An earlier analysis of around 540 of the donors applied high-throughput TCR beta sequencing to assess whether each TCR beta V gene segment acted as functional or pseudogenic.

What the study reported, not specific to this receptor: About 17 rarely observed V segments, including chromosome 9 orphons, were excluded from the earlier analysis of several hundred of the donors because counts were too low. A later analysis found that most CMV-associated TCR beta chains appeared HLA-restricted, with HLA associations seemingly driven largely by CMV exposure. Only TCR beta chains were sequenced in this cohort, and the absence of alpha or paired-chain data limited detectable features. Correlated functional status among segregating V segments might be attributable to linkage disequilibrium, but an unknown experimental factor could not be ruled out. The study listed approximately 160 TCR beta chains as associated with cytomegalovirus. According to a later analysis, TCR association rates differed among HLA loci, with DRB1 alleles showing the most associated TCRs and HLA-C alleles showing the fewest. Roughly uniform sequencing depth across donors was assumed in presence/absence analyses, although this assumption may not hold. While some public TCRs were present in many individuals, most TCR sequences turned up only very rarely across donors. According to a later genetic analysis, donors in an Asian-associated ancestry cluster had fewer N-insertions in productive TCRs than the roughly 670-donor mean. The only immune exposure information available for the cohort was CMV serostatus. A few of the identified cytomegalovirus-associated TCR beta chains were confirmed in vitro to be specific for cytomegalovirus antigens. An association between a missense DCLRE1C variant and V-gene and J-gene trimming of TCR beta chains was found in a later genetic analysis and replicated in an independent cohort. Compared with equally common non-associated chains, HLA-associated TCR beta chains in a later analysis were more clonally expanded and had lower generation probabilities. Some IMGT-functional V segments, including TRBV6-2 and TRBV6-3, could not be told apart with the 87-base-pair reads, so those segments were excluded. Specific HLA alleles were associated with 15,000 to 20,000 TCR beta sequences at a false discovery rate of 0.05 in a later analysis. A group of highly shared sequence variants was considered likely to be a technical artifact of the sequencing pipeline. Cytomegalovirus status was reported to be diagnosed by the classifier with high specificity and sensitivity in both the original and validation cohorts. An earlier analysis of approximately 530 of the donors showed that most TCR beta V segments appeared in productive rearrangements either about 87% or about 30% of the time, which broadly matched IMGT annotations. Assigning TCR associations to individual alleles was difficult when HLA alleles, especially DR and DQ, strongly co-occurred. A further reported finding was that TCR beta sequences accurately predicted the HLA-A and HLA-B alleles for most subjects in the first cohort. Because HLA typing was unavailable for some donors at each locus, only the typed subset was used in association tests. A later analysis reported that several top co-occurrence clusters appeared linked to parvovirus B19, influenza, CMV and Epstein-Barr virus. The authors suggested that the approach could potentially be extended to other disease states and immunological phenotypes.

On this clone itself: The target of this receptor is not known.

The germline V gene (reference sequence) yields SGHKS for CDR1 and YYEKEE for CDR2. The CDR3 starts with the cysteine, ends with the phenylalanine, and has 16 residues. Here the CDR3 DNA is all that survives: 48 bases in frame from base 1. After removal of 4 bases from V and 5 bases from J, the junction retains 13 bases not matched to a gene. The cohort consisted of some 670 healthy bone marrow donors. Cohort members were all nominally healthy when sampled, although unrecorded immune exposures were likely present. The donor was CMV seronegative and was included in the group of about 350 seronegative cohort members. A peripheral blood sample was provided by each donor, and peripheral blood mononuclear cells were used for TCR beta sequencing. Genomic DNA extraction from the blood cell samples was performed with the Qiagen DNeasy Blood Extraction Kit. Receptor amplification or capture employed the immunoSEQ multiplex PCR assay. The multiplex PCR relied on a mix of 60 forward primers for TCR Vbeta segments and 13 reverse primers for TCR Jbeta segments. The CDR3 region of rearranged TCR beta genes was amplified from genomic DNA with a multiplex PCR assay. The amplified TCR beta libraries were sequenced on the Illumina HiSeq System as 87-base-pair reads. The authors' pipeline ran thus. A later analysis counted approximately 76 million unique TCR beta chains across the 640 or so repertoires, and 9 million to 14 million of these chains were shared by at least two donors. Raw reads were error-corrected and collapsed into unique sequences by a nearest-neighbor algorithm in which closely related sequences were merged to remove PCR and sequencing errors. Alignment of CDR3 sequences to IMGT reference sequences was used to assign V, D and J gene segments. For a sequence to be retained, at least a six-nucleotide match to both a V gene segment and a J gene segment was required. A rearrangement counted as productive if the CDR3 had no stop codons and remained in frame with V and J, and every other rearrangement counted as non-productive. CDR3 was defined by IMGT convention, running from the second conserved V-encoded cysteine to the conserved J-encoded phenylalanine. In an earlier analysis of some 550 of the donors, sequences lacking an unambiguous match to a single V gene segment were excluded. An earlier analysis of approximately 590 of the donors classified V segments as functional when productive rearrangements were above 56.7% and as segregating when the standard deviation between donors was above 5%. To diagnose cytomegalovirus status from the catalog of TCR beta chain sequences, a statistical classification framework was built. V and J gene assignment, in a later analysis, came from comparing TCR nucleotide sequences with IMGT/GENE-DB human TR gene sequences. Using the TCRdist pipeline, a later analysis assigned CDR3 sequences along with most-parsimonious VDJ recombination scenarios. In a later analysis, every TCR beta chain was defined by the combination of its CDR3 amino acid sequence and its V-gene family, and reads without a unique V-gene family were dropped. A later analysis removed 500 to 600 highly shared, low-generation-probability nucleotide sequences to deal with suspected cross-contamination and a sequencing artifact. In a later analysis, a clonal expansion index was calculated for each public chain from normalized within-repertoire ranks of inferred template counts. Generation probabilities in a later analysis came from a VDJ recombination model fitted to out-of-frame rearrangements, and those results were checked against IGoR. In a later analysis, hypergeometric tests were used to score TCR-TCR, TCR-HLA and TCR-CMV co-occurrence, with a repertoire-size bias correction applied to TCR pairs. In a later analysis, false discovery rates were estimated by permuting HLA or CMV assignments 20 times. In a later analysis, co-occurring TCRs were grouped using DBSCAN, and TCRdist sequence similarity was added for clustering within HLA-allele-positive subsets. Repertoires with fewer than 30,000 or more than 120,000 public chains were left out of co-occurrence clustering, as were five repertoires with anomalous nucleotide sharing. This is the immuneACCESS table as TCRdb keeps it, with only in-frame sequences that have V and J called. A part of the clones is gone; compared with another copy, unresolved V genes explain less than half, and the rest is unexplained. That table is the source of V, J and clone size, and D and trimming were worked out from the DNA. This sample's table has entries for about 140,000 clones. Clones ranked in the top ten supply approximately 2.4% of the sample.

This sequence was found in a man in his forties or fifties in good health and CMV-seronegative. The material sequenced was PBMCs. The receptor chain draws on TRBV5-5 and TRBJ2-5; 8 junctional bases match TRBD2. Read as DNA, the sequence is TGTGCCAGCAGCACTAATCTGGGACTAGGGGACGAGACCCAGTACTTC. It translates as CASSTNLGLGDETQYF.